The text below deals with one TCR beta chain. Investigators made cDNA in eight separate reactions per sample. TCRdb re-called the 5' RACE reads and shows each CDR3 protein once, DNA omitted. With fewer than 550,000 distinct CDR3 sequences in the sample, the ten largest clones hold around 2.4%. The length of the CDR3 is 15 residues. Germline V lookup: CDR1 SGHRS, CDR2 YFSETQ. These data are taken from a study of monozygotic twins with inflammatory bowel disease. The rearrangement uses TRBV5-1 and TRBJ1-1. Sample: blood. This receptor was taken from a human donor with ulcerative colitis or Crohn's disease, or a healthy co-twin of an affected twin (not recorded which). Here the CDR3 reads CASTHGPGGNTEAFF. Full variable domain (rest looked up from reference TRBV5-1 and TRBJ1-1): KAGVTQTPRYLIKTRGQQVTLSCSPISGHRSVSWYQQTPGQGLQFLFEYFSETQRNKGNFPGRFSGRQFSNSRSEMNVSTLELGDSALYLCASTHGPGGNTEAFFGQGTRLTVV.